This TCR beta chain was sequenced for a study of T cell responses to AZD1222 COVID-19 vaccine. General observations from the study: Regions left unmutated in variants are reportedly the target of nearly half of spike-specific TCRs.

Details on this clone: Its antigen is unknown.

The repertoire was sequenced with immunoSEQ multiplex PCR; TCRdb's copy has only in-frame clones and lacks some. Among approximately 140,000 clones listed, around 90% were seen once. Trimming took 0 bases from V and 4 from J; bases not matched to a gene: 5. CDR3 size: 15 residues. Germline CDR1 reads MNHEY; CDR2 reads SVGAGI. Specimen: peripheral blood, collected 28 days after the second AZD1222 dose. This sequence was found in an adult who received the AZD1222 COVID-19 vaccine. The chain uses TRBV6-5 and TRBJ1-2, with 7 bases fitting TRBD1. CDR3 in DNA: TGTGCCAGCAGTTACTCAGGGGGCGCTGGCTATGGCTACACCTTC. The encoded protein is CASSYSGGAGYGYTF.